This TCR beta chain was retrieved from a study of T cell responses to AZD1222 COVID-19 vaccine. Overall study findings and caveats: In a largely white British group with more females than males, clonal diversity was possibly underestimated. A reported finding is that nearly half of spike-specific TCRs target unmutated variant regions. It was only after the peak T cell response that any repertoires were sampled.

Germline-derived CDR1 and CDR2 are MNHEY and SVGAGI. The CDR3 spans 15 residues. Between the trimmed V and J ends, which lost 5 bases and 5 bases, there was a span of 18 bases. Libraries were prepared by immunoSEQ multiplex PCR; TCRdb keeps only in-frame clonotypes and omits some of them. There are over 85,000 clones in the sample; about 85% occur only once, and approximately 3.5% lies in the top ten. This clone was found a few times. The target antigen is unknown. Other DNA sequences within the sample encode an identical CDR3. Material: peripheral blood, obtained on day 0 of AZD1222 vaccination. The sequence came from an adult in good health. The chain recombines TRBV6-5 with TRBJ2-5; maybe TRBD2 (7 bases). CDR3 amino acids: CASSPQIGRGETQYF. CDR3 sequence (DNA): TGTGCCAGCAGTCCACAGATAGGGAGGGGGGAGACCCAGTACTTC.